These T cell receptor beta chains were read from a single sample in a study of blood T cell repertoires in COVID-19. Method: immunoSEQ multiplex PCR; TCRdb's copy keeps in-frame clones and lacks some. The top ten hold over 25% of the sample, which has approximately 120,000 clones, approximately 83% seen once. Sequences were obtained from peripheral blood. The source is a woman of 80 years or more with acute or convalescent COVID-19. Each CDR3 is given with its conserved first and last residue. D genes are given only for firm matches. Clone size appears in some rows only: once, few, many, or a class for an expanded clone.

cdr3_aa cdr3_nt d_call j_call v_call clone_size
CASSLQSGVNTEAFF TGCGCCAGCAGCTTGCAGTCAGGGGTGAACACTGAAGCTTTCTTT NA TRBJ1-1 TRBV5-1 NA
CASSADRDRETEAFF TGTGCCAGCAGCGCGGACCGGGACAGGGAAACTGAAGCTTTCTTT TRBD1 TRBJ1-1 TRBV5-5 NA
CASSQVEGGNYGYTF TGTGCCAGCAGCCAAGTCGAAGGGGGTAACTATGGCTACACCTTC NA TRBJ1-2 TRBV14 NA
CASSTDSGREGQPQHF TGTGCCAGTAGTACCGACTCGGGCAGGGAGGGTCAGCCCCAGCATTTT NA TRBJ1-5 TRBV19 few
CASSRWTDTGNTIYF TGTGCCAGCAGCCGATGGACAGACACTGGAAACACCATATATTTT NA TRBJ1-3 TRBV5-4 NA
CASSGHRASGGPYNEQFF TGTGCCAGCAGCGGGCACCGGGCTAGCGGGGGGCCCTACAATGAGCAGTTCTTC TRBD2 TRBJ2-1 TRBV9 NA
CASSLTGGSSYEQYF TGTGCCAGCAGCCTAACAGGGGGGAGCTCCTACGAGCAGTACTTC TRBD1 TRBJ2-7 TRBV7-4 few
CATGQVGTEAFF TGTGCCACCGGACAGGTCGGTACTGAAGCTTTCTTT TRBD1 TRBJ1-1 TRBV6-5 NA
CASSLLRASGGAQETQYF TGCGCCAGCAGCTTGTTGCGGGCTAGCGGGGGGGCGCAAGAGACCCAGTACTTC TRBD2 TRBJ2-5 TRBV5-1 NA
CASSSLFREPYEQYF TGTGCCAGCAGCTCCCTATTCCGGGAACCCTACGAGCAGTACTTC NA TRBJ2-7 TRBV11-3 once
CASSALTGANTEAFF TGTGCCAGCAGTGCGTTAACAGGGGCCAACACTGAAGCTTTCTTT TRBD1 TRBJ1-1 TRBV25-1 once
CASSFRTGTEKTQYF TGTGCCAGCAGTTTTCGGACAGGGACTGAAAAGACCCAGTACTTC TRBD1 TRBJ2-5 TRBV2 NA
CASSEGRDSPLHF TGTGCCAGCAGCGAAGGGAGGGATTCACCCCTCCACTTT NA TRBJ1-6 TRBV7-2 NA
CASWDSARQPQHF TGTGCCAGCTGGGACAGTGCTAGACAGCCCCAGCATTTT TRBD1 TRBJ1-5 TRBV28 NA
CASSPRPGTKEAFF TGTGCCAGCAGCCCCCGTCCCGGGACTAAAGAAGCTTTCTTT NA TRBJ1-1 TRBV7-9 NA
CSASQQGRVWEQYF TGCAGTGCTAGTCAGCAGGGAAGAGTGTGGGAGCAGTACTTC NA TRBJ2-7 TRBV20-1 NA
CASSFEGDYGYTF TGTGCCAGCAGCTTTGAGGGGGACTATGGCTACACCTTC NA TRBJ1-2 TRBV5-5 NA
CASTPGQTGELFF TGTGCCAGCACCCCCGGACAGACCGGGGAGCTGTTTTTT NA TRBJ2-2 TRBV7-8 few
CASSYSGGLTDTQYF TGTGCCAGCAGTTATTCCGGGGGGCTCACAGATACGCAGTATTTT NA TRBJ2-3 TRBV6-2/TRBV6-3 few
CASSTGQGEQFF TGTGCCAGCTCAACGGGACAGGGCGAGCAGTTCTTC TRBD1 TRBJ2-1 TRBV18 NA
CASSPGGAPANYGYTF TGCGCCAGCAGCCCAGGGGGCGCCCCGGCTAACTATGGCTACACCTTC TRBD1 TRBJ1-2 TRBV4-1 NA
CASKGQGDSPLHF TGTGCCAGCAAAGGACAGGGCGATTCACCCCTCCACTTT TRBD1 TRBJ1-6 TRBV2 NA